The entry below describes one TCR beta chain. Original processing notes: How many nucleated cells were present was estimated from reference gene primer amplification. The method was immunoSEQ multiplex PCR; TCRdb's version includes in-frame clones alone and lacks a portion of them. D and trimming come from the DNA, and the V and J calls and clone size come from that table. Of approximately 290,000 clones in the sample, roughly nine tenths were seen once. These data come from a study of blood T cell repertoires in COVID-19. Study information: The United States, Italy and Spain supplied acute and convalescent COVID-19 samples.

Germline V CDR1 and CDR2: ENHRY, SYGVKD. This CDR3 region has 11 residues. V gave up 10 bases and J gave up 2 bases, with 9 bases separating them. Specimen: peripheral blood. The J gene is TRBJ2-7, the V gene TRBV10-3; D gene uncertain. This clonotype originated in a man between 18 and 29 years old with active or convalescent COVID-19. CDR3 region: CATQYAYEQYF. CDR3 sequence (DNA): TGTGCCACCCAGTACGCCTACGAGCAGTACTTC.